The 17 T cell receptor beta chains below were found in one sample sequenced in a study of blood T cell repertoires in COVID-19. Libraries were prepared by immunoSEQ multiplex PCR; TCRdb keeps only in-frame clonotypes and omits some of them. In the table there are roughly 200,000 clones, roughly 83% of which are singletons. Sequencing was done on a sample of peripheral blood. Source of these receptors: a man aged 35-49 years with acute or convalescent COVID-19.

A few counts support this clone. Other DNA sequences from this sample encode an identical CDR3 as well. V is TRBV4-3 and J is TRBJ2-3; 7 nucleotides line up with TRBD2. V dropped 0 bases and J dropped 2; count of bases not matched to a gene: 2. CDR1 LGHNA and CDR2 YSLEER come from the germline V gene. The CDR3 covers 15 residues. CDR3 bases: TGCGCCAGCAGCCAAGACGGGACTACCACAGATACGCAGTATTTT. Encoded protein: CASSQDGTTTDTQYF.

This clone was seen a handful of times. The rearrangement joins TRBV7-8 to TRBJ1-2; TRBD1 agrees at 7 bases. The CDR3 totals 17 residues. V shed 4 bases, J shed 4 bases, and the junction held 15 bases outside the gene matches. Germline CDR1 is SGHVS and CDR2 is FQNEAQ. The DNA of the CDR3 is TGTGCCAGCAGCTCGCGGGGTAGGGACAGCTACGGCTATGGCTACACCTTC. It codes for CASSSRGRDSYGYGYTF.

The chain has TRBV18 and TRBJ1-5; TRBD1 agrees at 7 bases. The CDR3 consists of 15 residues. Per germline, CDR1 KGHSH and CDR2 LQKENI. The J segment lost 6 bases and the V segment lost 4 bases, leaving 9 bases of the junction unmatched. The CDR3 here is CASSLGQENFQPQHF. CDR3 DNA: TGTGCCAGCTCACTTGGACAGGAAAACTTTCAGCCCCAGCATTTT. Combining the CDR3 with reference TRBV18 and TRBJ1-5 gives the whole variable domain NAGVMQNPRHLVRRRGQEARLRCSPMKGHSHVYWYRQLPEEGLKFMVYLQKENIIDESGMPKERFSAEFPKEGPSILRIQQVVRGDSAAYFCASSLGQENFQPQHFGDGTRLSIL.

The rearrangement joins TRBV10-3 to TRBJ1-1, with a weak D call TRBD1 (6 bases). Germline V gene sequence: CDR1 ENHRY, CDR2 SYGVKD. Deletions cut 11 bases from V and 0 bases from J, with 10 bases between. The CDR3 consists of 12 residues. The CDR3 DNA is TGTGCCGCCACAGGGTTGAACACTGAAGCTTTCTTT. Its translation is CAATGLNTEAFF.

V usage is TRBV7-2 and J usage is TRBJ1-2; D is undetermined. V gave up 1 base and J gave up 6 bases, with 18 bases separating them. This CDR3 has 16 residues. The germline CDR1 and CDR2 sequences are SGHTA and FQGNSA. For the CDR3, the DNA is TGTGCCAGCAGCTTAGAAGCGGCCGCCCGAGGCCATGGCTACACCTTC. Its translation is CASSLEAAARGHGYTF.

The chain couples TRBV28 to TRBJ2-7; 8 nucleotides match TRBD2. The junction had 14 bases not matched to a gene; V was cut back by 10 bases and J by 6 bases. The CDR3 spans 14 residues. Looked up from germline, CDR1 is MDHEN and CDR2 is SYDVKM. The CDR3 loop is CATLPSGRLVEQYF. CDR3 bases: TGTGCCACCCTACCCAGCGGGAGATTAGTCGAGCAGTACTTC.

This clone appeared a single time. The chain is built from TRBV13 and TRBJ1-5; maybe TRBD1 (5 bases). Per germline, CDR1 PRHDT and CDR2 FYEKMQ (reference sequence). The V and J ends lost 6 bases and 1 base respectively, with 10 bases between them. The CDR3 sequence is 14 residues long. CDR3 protein: CASSGGDSNQPQHF. The CDR3 nucleotides are TGTGCCAGCAGTGGGGGGGACAGCAATCAGCCCCAGCATTTT.

The chain has TRBV3-1 (or the pseudogene TRBV3-2) and TRBJ1-1; possible D gene TRBD1, 5 bases. Deletions cut 0 bases from V and 1 base from J, with 24 bases between. Germline V gives CDR1 LGHDT, CDR2 YNNKEL (reference sequence). The CDR3 extends over 20 amino acids. CDR3 amino acids: CASSQDLWRVGAPGNTEAFF. The CDR3 bases are TGTGCCAGCAGCCAAGATCTTTGGAGGGTCGGGGCGCCCGGGAACACTGAAGCTTTCTTT.

The rearrangement uses TRBV5-5 and TRBJ1-1; 8 bases line up with TRBD1. The V segment lost 4 bases and the J segment 9 bases; nucleotides outside the gene matches: 11. The CDR3 length is 14 residues. CDR1 and CDR2 from the germline V gene are SGHKS and YYEKEE (reference sequence). CDR3 in DNA: TGTGCCAGCAGCACTGGGACAGGATTCTCCAAAGCTTTCTTT. Protein product: CASSTGTGFSKAFF.

DNA for the CDR3: TGTGCCAGCAGCTTAGTCTCTAGCACTGGTGAGCAGTTCTTC. Its protein product is CASSLVSSTGEQFF. The chain recombines TRBV7-9 with TRBJ2-1; tentatively, D is TRBD2 (5 bases). The CDR3 runs to 14 residues. The ends were cut back, 1 base at V and 9 bases at J, with 13 bases in the middle. Germline V gene data show CDR1 as SEHNR and CDR2 as FQNEAQ (reference sequence).

This clone has a single count. The chain is built from TRBV5-5 and TRBJ2-1, with 10 bases that match TRBD2. V gave up 4 bases and J gave up 9 bases; unmatched junction bases: 13. Germline CDR1 and CDR2: SGHKS and YYEKEE (reference sequence). CDR3 length: 16 residues. The CDR3 DNA reads TGTGCCAGCAGCACAAGGCTAGCGGGAGTTCCCATTGAGCAGTTCTTC. The encoded protein is CASSTRLAGVPIEQFF.

This sequence joins TRBV3-1 (or the pseudogene TRBV3-2) and TRBJ2-2; 7 positions agree with TRBD2. Germline CDR1 and CDR2: LGHDT and YNNKEL (reference sequence). The junction had 6 bases not matched to a gene; V was cut back by 1 base and J by 7 bases. This CDR3 has 15 amino acids. CDR3 sequence (DNA): TGTGCCAGCAGCCAAGTTGCGGGAGCGATCGGGGAGCTGTTTTTT. It specifies CASSQVAGAIGELFF.

The genes are TRBV5-5 and TRBJ2-1; unclear D gene. CDR1 is SGHKS and CDR2 is YYEKEE in the germline V gene (reference sequence). Trimming stripped 1 base from V and 3 bases from J, with 11 bases between. The CDR3 loop spans 15 amino acids. The CDR3 nucleotides are TGTGCCAGCAGCTTGAGGCAGACTTACTACAATGAGCAGTTCTTC. Protein product: CASSLRQTYYNEQFF.

This rearrangement joins TRBV10-3 to TRBJ1-2; 7 bases fit TRBD1. Trimming cost V 10 bases and J 4 bases; bases outside gene matches: 6. The CDR3 has 12 residues. Germline values: CDR1 ENHRY, CDR2 SYGVKD. DNA for the CDR3: TGTGCCACCGGACAGGCTATCTATGGCTACACCTTC. Its translation is CATGQAIYGYTF.

CDR3 residues: CASSLRVPGQGSAGYTF. CDR3 in DNA: TGCGCCAGCAGCCTTAGGGTTCCGGGACAGGGTTCTGCCGGCTACACCTTC. The rearrangement joins TRBV4-1 to TRBJ1-2; 9 bases align to TRBD1. This CDR3 has 17 residues. Germline trimming cut 4 bases from V and 8 bases from J; bases unmatched to any gene: 17. Per the germline V gene, CDR1 is MGHRA and CDR2 is YSYEKL.

The chain is built from TRBV25-1 and TRBJ1-3; unclear D gene. Trimming took off 5 bases at V and 4 bases at J, with 9 bases between the two ends. Per the germline V gene, CDR1 is MGHDK and CDR2 is SYGVNS. The CDR3 consists of 13 residues. The CDR3 region is CASSRVLGNTIYF. CDR3 nucleotide sequence: TGTGCCAGCAGTCGAGTATTAGGAAACACCATATATTTT.

This sequence joins TRBV3-1 (or the pseudogene TRBV3-2) and TRBJ1-4; D gene uncertain. The CDR3 loop spans 15 amino acids. Germline CDR1 and CDR2: LGHDT and YNNKEL (reference sequence). Trimming left V 0 bases short and J 5 bases short, with 10 bases between. The CDR3: CASSQDRSGNEKLFF. CDR3 DNA: TGTGCCAGCAGCCAAGATAGATCCGGGAATGAAAAACTGTTTTTT.